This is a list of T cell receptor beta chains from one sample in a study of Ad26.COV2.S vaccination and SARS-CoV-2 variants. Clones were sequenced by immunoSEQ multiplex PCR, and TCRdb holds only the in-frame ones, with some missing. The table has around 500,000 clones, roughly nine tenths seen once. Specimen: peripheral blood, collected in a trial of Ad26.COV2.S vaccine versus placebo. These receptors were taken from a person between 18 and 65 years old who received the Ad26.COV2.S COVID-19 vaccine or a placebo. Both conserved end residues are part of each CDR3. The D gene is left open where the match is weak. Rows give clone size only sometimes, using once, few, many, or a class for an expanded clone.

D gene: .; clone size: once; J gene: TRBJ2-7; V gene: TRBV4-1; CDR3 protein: CASSPTPAGYEQYF; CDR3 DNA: TGCGCCAGCAGCCCCACTCCCGCCGGCTACGAGCAGTACTTC
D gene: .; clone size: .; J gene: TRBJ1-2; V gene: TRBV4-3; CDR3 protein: CASSRGSVSGTYGYTF; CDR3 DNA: TGCGCCAGCAGCCGCGGAAGCGTGTCGGGAACCTATGGCTACACCTTC
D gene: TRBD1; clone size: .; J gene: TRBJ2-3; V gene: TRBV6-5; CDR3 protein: CASSYGTGKTDTQYF; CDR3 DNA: TGTGCCAGCAGTTACGGGACAGGGAAGACAGATACGCAGTATTTT
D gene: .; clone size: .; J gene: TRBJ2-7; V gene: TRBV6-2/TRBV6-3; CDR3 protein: CASSNNYEQYF; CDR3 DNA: TGTGCCAGCAGTAACAACTACGAGCAGTACTTC
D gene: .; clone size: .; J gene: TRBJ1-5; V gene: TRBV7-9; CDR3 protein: CASSLGDGQWQPQHF; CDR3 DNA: TGTGCCAGCAGCTTAGGGGACGGGCAGTGGCAGCCCCAGCATTTT
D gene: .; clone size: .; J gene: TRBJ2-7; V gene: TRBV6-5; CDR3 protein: CASSYRGDEQYF; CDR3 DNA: TGTGCCAGCAGTTACCGCGGTGACGAGCAGTACTTC
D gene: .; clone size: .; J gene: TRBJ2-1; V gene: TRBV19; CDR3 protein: CASSMRGTSTTEQFF; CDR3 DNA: TGTGCCAGTAGTATGAGGGGGACAAGTACGACTGAGCAGTTCTTC
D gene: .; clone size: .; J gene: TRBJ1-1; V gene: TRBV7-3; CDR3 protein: CASSLWVGESAEAFF; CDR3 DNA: TGTGCCAGCAGCTTATGGGTCGGGGAGAGCGCTGAAGCTTTCTTT
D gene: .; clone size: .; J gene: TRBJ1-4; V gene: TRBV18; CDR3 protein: CASSRGNEKLFF; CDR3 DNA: TGTGCCAGCTCACGGGGTAATGAAAAACTGTTTTTT
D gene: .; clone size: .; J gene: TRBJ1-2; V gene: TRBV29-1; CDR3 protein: CSALPGTDYGYTF; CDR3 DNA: TGCAGCGCCTTGCCCGGGACGGACTATGGCTACACCTTC
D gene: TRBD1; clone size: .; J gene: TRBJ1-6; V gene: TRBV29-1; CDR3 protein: CSVARDSNSPLHF; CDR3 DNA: TGCAGCGTGGCCCGGGACAGCAATTCACCCCTCCACTTT
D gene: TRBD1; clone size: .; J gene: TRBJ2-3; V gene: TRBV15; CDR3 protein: CAVGSFQGASTDTQYF; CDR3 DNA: TGTGCCGTCGGGAGCTTCCAGGGGGCGAGCACAGATACGCAGTATTTT
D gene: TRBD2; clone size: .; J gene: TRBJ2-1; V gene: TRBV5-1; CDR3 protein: CASSLLAGVVANEQFF; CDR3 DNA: TGCGCCAGCAGCTTGCTAGCGGGAGTGGTGGCCAATGAGCAGTTCTTC
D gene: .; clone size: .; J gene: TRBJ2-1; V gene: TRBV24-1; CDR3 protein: CATSDSRVDNEQFF; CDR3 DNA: TGTGCCACCAGTGACAGTAGGGTGGACAATGAGCAGTTCTTC
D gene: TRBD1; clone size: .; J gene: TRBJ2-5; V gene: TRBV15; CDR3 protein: CATSRDRGQETQYF; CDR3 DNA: TGTGCCACCAGCCGCGACAGGGGTCAAGAGACCCAGTACTTC
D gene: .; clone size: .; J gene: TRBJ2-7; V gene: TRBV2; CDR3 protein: CASSRTSSYEQYF; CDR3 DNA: TGTGCCAGCAGTCGTACTAGCTCCTACGAGCAGTACTTC
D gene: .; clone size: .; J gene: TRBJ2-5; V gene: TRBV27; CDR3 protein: CASTKSGDETQYF; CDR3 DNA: TGTGCCAGCACTAAATCCGGGGATGAGACCCAGTACTTC
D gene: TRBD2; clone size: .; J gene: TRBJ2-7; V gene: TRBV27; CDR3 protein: CASRPYGALAVSYEQYF; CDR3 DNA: TGTGCCAGCAGGCCGTACGGCGCTCTAGCGGTCTCCTACGAGCAGTACTTC
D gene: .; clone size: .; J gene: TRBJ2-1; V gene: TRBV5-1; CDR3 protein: CASGEDLYNEQFF; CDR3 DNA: TGCGCCAGCGGGGAAGACCTCTACAATGAGCAGTTCTTC
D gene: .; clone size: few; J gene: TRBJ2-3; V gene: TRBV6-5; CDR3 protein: CASRRLGSTDTQYF; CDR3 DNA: TGTGCCAGCAGAAGACTAGGAAGCACAGATACGCAGTATTTT
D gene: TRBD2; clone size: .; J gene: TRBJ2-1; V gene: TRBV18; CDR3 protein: CASSPPQREVFF; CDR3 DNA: TGTGCCAGCTCACCACCCCAGCGGGAGGTATTCTTC
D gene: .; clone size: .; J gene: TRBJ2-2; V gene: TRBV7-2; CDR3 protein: CASSRDSYTGELFF; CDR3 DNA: TGTGCCAGCAGCCGCGACAGCTACACCGGGGAGCTGTTTTTT
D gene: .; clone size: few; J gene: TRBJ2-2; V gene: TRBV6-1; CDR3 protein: CASSALTGLDTGELFF; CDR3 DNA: TGTGCCAGCAGTGCTCTCACAGGGTTGGACACCGGGGAGCTGTTTTTT
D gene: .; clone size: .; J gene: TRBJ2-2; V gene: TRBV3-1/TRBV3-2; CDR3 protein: CASSQEHASRATGELFF; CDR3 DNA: TGTGCCAGCAGCCAAGAACATGCCTCCCGAGCCACCGGGGAGCTGTTTTTT
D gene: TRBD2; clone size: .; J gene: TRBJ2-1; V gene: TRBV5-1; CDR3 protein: CASSLGLALGEQFF; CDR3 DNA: TGCGCCAGCAGCTTGGGACTAGCGCTAGGGGAGCAGTTCTTC
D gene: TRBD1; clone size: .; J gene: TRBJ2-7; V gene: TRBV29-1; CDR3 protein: CSVQGQGPYEQYF; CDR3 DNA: TGCAGCGTTCAGGGACAGGGTCCCTACGAGCAGTACTTC
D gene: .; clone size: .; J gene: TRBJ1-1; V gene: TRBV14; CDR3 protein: CASSQESGGDGEAFF; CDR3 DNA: TGTGCCAGCAGCCAAGAGTCAGGAGGGGATGGTGAAGCTTTCTTT
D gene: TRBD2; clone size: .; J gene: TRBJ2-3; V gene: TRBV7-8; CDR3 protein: CASSLVSVGGSTDTQYF; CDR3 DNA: TGTGCCAGCAGCTTAGTGTCGGTGGGGGGGAGCACAGATACGCAGTATTTT
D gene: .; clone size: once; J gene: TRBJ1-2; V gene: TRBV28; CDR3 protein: CASSAREGYTF; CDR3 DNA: TGTGCCAGCAGTGCCAGAGAGGGCTACACCTTC
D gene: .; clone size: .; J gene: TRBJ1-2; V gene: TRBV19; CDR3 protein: CASSPQGVGYGYTF; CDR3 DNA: TGTGCCAGTAGTCCACAGGGAGTCGGCTATGGCTACACCTTC
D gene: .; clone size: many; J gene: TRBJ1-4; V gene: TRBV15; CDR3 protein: CATSRVNLEGSEKLFF; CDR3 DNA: TGTGCCACCAGCAGAGTCAACCTGGAGGGAAGCGAAAAACTGTTTTTT
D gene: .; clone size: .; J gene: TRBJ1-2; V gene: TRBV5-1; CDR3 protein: CASSLARGLGAYGYTF; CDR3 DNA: TGCGCCAGCAGCTTGGCCCGGGGACTAGGGGCCTATGGCTACACCTTC
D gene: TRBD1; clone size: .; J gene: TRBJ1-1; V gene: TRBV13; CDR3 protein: CASSLGQGEAFF; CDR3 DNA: TGTGCCAGCAGCTTAGGACAGGGGGAAGCTTTCTTT
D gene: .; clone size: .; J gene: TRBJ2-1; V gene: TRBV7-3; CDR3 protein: CASSYSPYNEQFF; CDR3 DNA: TGTGCCAGCAGCTACAGCCCCTACAATGAGCAGTTCTTC
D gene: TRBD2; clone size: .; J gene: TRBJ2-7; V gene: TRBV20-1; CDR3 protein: CSASLAGVDYEQYF; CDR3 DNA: TGCAGTGCTAGTTTAGCGGGAGTAGACTACGAGCAGTACTTC
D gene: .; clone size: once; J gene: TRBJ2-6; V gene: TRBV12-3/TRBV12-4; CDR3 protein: CASRSTGFPVLTF; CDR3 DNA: TGTGCCAGCAGGTCTACAGGTTTCCCCGTCCTGACTTTC
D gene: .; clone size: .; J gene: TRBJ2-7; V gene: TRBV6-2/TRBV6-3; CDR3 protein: CASSRVPKATYEQYF; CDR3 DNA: TGTGCCAGCAGTCGTGTCCCGAAGGCTACCTACGAGCAGTACTTC
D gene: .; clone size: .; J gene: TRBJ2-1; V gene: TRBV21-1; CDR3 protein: CASSLDCRRFNEQFF; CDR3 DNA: TGTGCCAGCAGTTTGGACTGCCGACGATTCAATGAGCAGTTCTTC
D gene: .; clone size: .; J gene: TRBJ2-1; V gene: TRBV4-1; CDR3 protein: CASSHVLGQSYNEQFF; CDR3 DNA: TGCGCCAGCAGCCACGTACTAGGACAGTCCTACAATGAGCAGTTCTTC
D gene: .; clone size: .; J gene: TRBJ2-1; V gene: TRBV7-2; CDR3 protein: CASSLAARVWGRSNEQFF; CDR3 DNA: TGTGCCAGCAGCTTAGCCGCCCGGGTGTGGGGGCGAAGCAATGAGCAGTTCTTC
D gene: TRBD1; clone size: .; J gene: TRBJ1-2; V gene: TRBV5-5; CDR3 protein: CASSPGQGVYYGYTF; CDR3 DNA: TGTGCCAGCAGCCCGGGACAGGGTGTATACTATGGCTACACCTTC
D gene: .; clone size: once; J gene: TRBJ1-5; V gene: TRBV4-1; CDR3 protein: CASSQGPGAPSNQPQHF; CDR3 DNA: TGCGCCAGCAGCCAAGGTCCGGGGGCACCCAGCAATCAGCCCCAGCATTTT
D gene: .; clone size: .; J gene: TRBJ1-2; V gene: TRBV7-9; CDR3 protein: CASSLGGRDINGYTF; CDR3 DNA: TGTGCCAGCAGCTTAGGCGGCAGGGATATTAATGGCTACACCTTC